The entry below gives a single T cell receptor beta chain sequence along with its context. The sample belongs to a study of blood T cell repertoires in COVID-19. As for the study in general: Donors in the United States, Italy and Spain gave samples during acute or convalescent COVID-19. T cells, B-cell-depleted T cells, or PBMCs provided the cDNA or gDNA that served as material.

Profiled with immunoSEQ multiplex PCR; TCRdb holds only in-frame clones, not every one. The repertoire holds approximately 180,000 clones, with approximately 85% as singletons. The trim removed 6 bases at V and 7 bases at J, leaving 7 bases unmatched. The CDR3 contains 13 residues. The rearrangement links TRBV12-3 or TRBV12-4 to TRBJ1-2; 8 nucleotides line up with TRBD1. Sequenced input: peripheral blood. The receptor's source is a human donor with active or convalescent COVID-19. The donor label of this sample is uncertain. The DNA for the CDR3 is TGTGCCAGCAGCACGGACAGGGCGGGTGGCTACACCTTC. Translation gives CASSTDRAGGYTF.